The TCR beta chain under discussion was sequenced for a study of tumor-infiltrating lymphocytes in primary liver carcinoma. Study outcomes and limitations: Relative to tumor region pairs, the tumor-adjacent and tumor-blood pairs showed overlap that was lower.

TCR beta cDNA came from approximately 540 ng total RNA, primed with a constant-region primer. Three nested multiplex PCR rounds, a slightly modified ARM-PCR, produced the libraries for TCR beta. Forward primers for TRBV1-TRBV30 and a C-beta reverse primer served the first two PCR rounds, at about 9 cycles each. TCRdb fed the multiplex PCR reads into MiXCR, producing one record per CDR3 protein. The sample yields roughly 53,000 distinct CDR3 sequences, around 79% seen once. Unsorted bulk tissue, roughly 20-33 mg of it, served as the source for co-extraction of RNA and DNA. This clonotype showed up just once. Its antigen is currently unknown. Because it lacks the conserved phenylalanine or tryptophan at the end, this CDR3 is likely a read error. The germline V gene encodes CDR1 ENHRY and CDR2 SYGVKD. Trimming took off 7 bases at V and 4 bases at J, with 14 bases between the two ends. The CDR3 sequence is 13 residues long.

The clonotype originates from a man aged 35 to 55 with primary liver carcinoma and hepatitis B virus infection. Sequenced sample: liver tumor tissue from sampling region 2. Subset indicated: tumor region T2, inferior pole. The chain carries TRBV10-3 and TRBJ2-7; perhaps TRBD1 as D (6 bases). CDR3 sequence reads: CAIMWTESYEQYL. CDR3 in DNA: TGTGCCATCATGTGGACAGAATCTTACGAGCAGTACTTG.